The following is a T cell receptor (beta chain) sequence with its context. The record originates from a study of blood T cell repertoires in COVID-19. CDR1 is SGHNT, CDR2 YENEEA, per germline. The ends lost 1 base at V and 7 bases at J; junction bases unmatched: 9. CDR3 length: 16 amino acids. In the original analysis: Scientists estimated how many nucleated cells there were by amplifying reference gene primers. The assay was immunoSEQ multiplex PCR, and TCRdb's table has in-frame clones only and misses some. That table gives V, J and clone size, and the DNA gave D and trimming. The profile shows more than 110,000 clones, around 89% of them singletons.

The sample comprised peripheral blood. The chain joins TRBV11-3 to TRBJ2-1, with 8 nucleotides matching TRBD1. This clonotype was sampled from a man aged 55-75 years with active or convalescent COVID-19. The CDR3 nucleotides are TGTGCCAGCAGCTTAGGAGGGAGCAGGGGGCGGAATGAGCAGTTCTTC. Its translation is CASSLGGSRGRNEQFF.